Listed here are 15 T cell receptor beta chains from one sample, sequenced in a study of blood T cell repertoires in COVID-19. The protocol was immunoSEQ multiplex PCR, while the TCRdb copy is restricted to in-frame clones and leaves out a portion. Of more than 300,000 clones in the sample, approximately 90% are singletons; the top ten hold about 10%. Sequencing input: PBMCs or T cells enriched from blood (not recorded which). The receptors shown here come from a woman between 18 and 30 years old who had recovered from COVID-19.

The chain employs TRBV28 and TRBJ2-7; 8 bases are a match to TRBD2. The CDR3 has 15 amino acids. Germline trimming cut 3 bases from V and 7 bases from J; bases unmatched to any gene: 11. CDR1 is MDHEN and CDR2 is SYDVKM in the germline V gene. CDR3 sequence: CASSLSSGPLGEQYF. CDR3 DNA: TGTGCCAGCAGTTTGTCTAGCGGGCCCCTGGGGGAGCAGTACTTC.

This clone was recorded only once. This chain joins TRBV5-1 and TRBJ1-2; 7 nucleotides line up with TRBD1. Germline V gene data show CDR1 as SGHRS and CDR2 as YFSETQ. This CDR3 spans 14 amino acids. Germline trimming cut 0 bases from V and 8 bases from J; bases unmatched to any gene: 7. The CDR3 coding sequence is TGCGCCAGCAGCTTGGGACAGGGCCAGGGGGGCTACACCTTC. The encoded protein is CASSLGQGQGGYTF.

The chain employs TRBV11-2 and TRBJ2-3, with D perhaps matching TRBD1 (6 bases). Germline V lookup: CDR1 SGHAT, CDR2 FQNNGV. V lost 2 bases to trimming and J lost 0 bases, with 9 bases between them. The CDR3 sequence is 15 residues long. The CDR3 sequence: CASSLLQGSTDTQYF. CDR3 DNA sequence: TGTGCCAGCAGCTTACTACAGGGTAGCACAGATACGCAGTATTTT. Full variable domain (remainder filled in from reference TRBV11-2 and TRBJ2-3): EAGVAQSPRYKIIEKRQSVAFWCNPISGHATLYWYQQILGQGPKLLIQFQNNGVVDDSQLPKDRFSAERLKGVDSTLKIQPAKLEDSAVYLCASSLLQGSTDTQYFGPGTRLTVL.

This clone was found once. The rearrangement uses TRBV6-5 and TRBJ1-1; D uncertain. This CDR3 region has 14 residues. V was cut by 2 bases and J by 3 bases, with 10 bases left in between. Germline V gene sequence: CDR1 MNHEY, CDR2 SVGAGI. The CDR3 region has the DNA TGTGCCAGCAGTTACAGGCAGGTTGACACTGAAGCTTTCTTT. It is translated as CASSYRQVDTEAFF.

The table lists this clone with a count of one. V gene TRBV7-9 combines with J gene TRBJ2-6; possible D gene TRBD1, 5 bases. This CDR3 spans 18 amino acids. Trimming shortened V by 3 bases and J by 0 bases, and 15 bases separated the two germline ends. CDR1 and CDR2 (germline): SEHNR, FQNEAQ (reference sequence). As DNA, the CDR3 is TGTGCCAGCAGCTTTGCTAGGACACCCGTCTCTGGGGCCAACGTCCTGACTTTC. Its protein product is CASSFARTPVSGANVLTF. The complete variable domain, with remaining parts taken from reference TRBV7-9 and TRBJ2-6, reads DTGVSQNPRHKITKRGQNVTFRCDPISEHNRLYWYRQTLGQGPEFLTYFQNEAQLEKSRLLSDRFSAERPKGSFSTLEIQRTEQGDSAMYLCASSFARTPVSGANVLTFGAGSRLTVL.

The chain combines TRBV9 with TRBJ1-1; no definite D call. V lost 4 bases to trimming and J lost 4 bases, with 20 bases between them. The CDR3 has 16 amino acids. The germline gives CDR1 SGDLS, CDR2 YYNGEE. The chain's CDR3 is CASSRQAQPGSTEAFF. The CDR3 coding sequence is TGTGCCAGCAGCCGCCAGGCCCAACCTGGTAGCACTGAAGCTTTCTTT.

The V call is TRBV3-1 (or the pseudogene TRBV3-2), the J call TRBJ2-5; TRBD2 matches at 11 bases. CDR3 length: 16 amino acids. Per germline, CDR1 LGHDT and CDR2 YNNKEL (reference sequence). J lost 4 bases, V lost 4 bases, and 8 bases had no gene match. CDR3 in DNA: TGTGCCAGCAGCCCGACTAGCGGGGCTTCAGGAGAGACCCAGTACTTC. Translating gives CASSPTSGASGETQYF.

The table lists this clone with a few counts. The J gene is TRBJ2-4, the V gene TRBV25-1; 7 bases fit TRBD2. Germline assignment: CDR1 MGHDK and CDR2 SYGVNS. The CDR3 consists of 15 residues. The V segment lost 2 bases and the J segment 7 bases; nucleotides outside the gene matches: 8. The CDR3 protein is CASSERAGRSNIQYF. The CDR3, as DNA: TGTGCCAGCAGTGAAAGAGCGGGAAGGAGTAACATTCAGTACTTC. Together with reference TRBV25-1 and TRBJ2-4, the CDR3 gives the full variable domain: EADIYQTPRYLVIGTGKKITLECSQTMGHDKMYWYQQDPGMELHLIHYSYGVNSTEKGDLSSESTVSRIRTEHFPLTLESARPSHTSQYLCASSERAGRSNIQYFGAGTRLSVL.

CDR3 residues: CASSQLGRRQADTQYF. Here the CDR3 DNA reads TGTGCCAGCAGCCAACTAGGAAGGAGACAGGCAGATACGCAGTATTTT. The rearrangement joins TRBV28 to TRBJ2-3; D possibly corresponds to TRBD1 (6 bases). The CDR3 is 16 residues long. The germline gives CDR1 MDHEN, CDR2 SYDVKM. V lost 6 bases, J lost 4 bases, and 20 bases lay in between.

The V gene is TRBV27, the J gene TRBJ2-1, with D possibly matching TRBD2 (5 bases). The germline V gene has CDR1 MNHEY and CDR2 SMNVEV (reference sequence). The V gene lost 3 bases and the J gene lost 5 bases, with 11 bases spanning the gap. The CDR3 has 14 residues. CDR3 bases: TGTGCCAGCAGTTTCGACGTCGGGAACAATGAGCAGTTCTTC. Translation: CASSFDVGNNEQFF.

The chain employs TRBV14 and TRBJ2-1, with a possible D match to TRBD1 (5 bases). Per the germline V gene, CDR1 is SGHDN and CDR2 is FVKESK. This CDR3 has 13 amino acids. V gave up 4 bases and J gave up 6 bases, with 10 bases separating them. The chain's CDR3 is CASSLREGNEQFF. The DNA of the CDR3 is TGTGCCAGCAGCCTCAGGGAAGGCAATGAGCAGTTCTTC.

Turning to this clone: Other DNA sequences within the sample encode an identical CDR3. V gene TRBV5-1 combines with J gene TRBJ1-2; the match to TRBD1 covers 8 bases. The CDR3 is 13 residues long. J gave up 7 bases and V 4 bases, and 6 bases lay outside the gene matches. Germline V lookup: CDR1 SGHRS, CDR2 YFSETQ. CDR3 DNA: TGCGCCAGCAGCAGGACAGGGTCAGGTGGCTACACCTTC. Translating gives CASSRTGSGGYTF.

This rearrangement joins TRBV5-4 to TRBJ2-1; 10 positions match TRBD2. This CDR3 is built from 15 residues. CDR1 and CDR2 from the germline V gene are SGHNT and YYREEE (reference sequence). The V segment lost 1 base and the J segment 7 bases; nucleotides outside the gene matches: 5. CDR3 protein: CASSLSSGGLNEQFF. CDR3 nucleotides: TGTGCCAGCAGCTTGAGTAGCGGGGGGTTGAATGAGCAGTTCTTC.

This sequence joins TRBV7-2 and TRBJ2-3; no clear D. This CDR3 comprises 14 residues. CDR1 and CDR2 (germline): SGHTA, FQGNSA. V lost 4 bases, J lost 3 bases, and 11 bases lay in between. CDR3 nucleotide sequence: TGTGCCAGCAGCTCCTATCTCCTGACAGATACGCAGTATTTT. Amino acids: CASSSYLLTDTQYF.

The genes are TRBV4-1 and TRBJ1-1; possibly TRBD1 for D (5 bases). Trimming stripped 1 base from V and 5 bases from J, with 20 bases between. Germline CDR1 and CDR2: MGHRA and YSYEKL. The CDR3 spans 17 residues. Here the CDR3 reads CASSQGNLKGSGTEAFF. DNA for the CDR3: TGCGCCAGCAGCCAAGGGAATTTAAAGGGGTCCGGGACTGAAGCTTTCTTT.